Sequencing of this T cell receptor (beta chain) was carried out in a study of cytomegalovirus exposure and HLA in healthy donors. The overall study: Approximately 170 million T cells yielded over 90 million unique TCR beta sequences in earlier analysis. General study findings and limits: According to a later analysis, most TCR beta chains associated with CMV appeared HLA-restricted.

With 60 Vbeta and 13 Jbeta primers, the PCR was carried out. The assay was immunoSEQ multiplex PCR, and TCRdb's table has in-frame clones only and misses some. The sample has 140,000 or so clones, roughly 82% seen once. Healthy donors of bone marrow made up the group. Donors showed nominal health when sampled, although they likely had unrecorded immune exposures. Remarks on this clone: What it recognizes is unknown.

CDR1 and CDR2 from the germline V gene are SGDLS and YYNGEE. V lost 2 bases and J lost 4, with 7 bases in between. The CDR3 totals 13 residues. This TCR was sampled from a male donor in good health and CMV-seronegative. Sequencing was carried out using PBMCs. V is TRBV9 and J is TRBJ2-1; D not resolved. The CDR3 nucleotides read TGTGCCAGCAGCGTCTCAGCGTACAATGAGCAGTTCTTC. Translated: CASSVSAYNEQFF.